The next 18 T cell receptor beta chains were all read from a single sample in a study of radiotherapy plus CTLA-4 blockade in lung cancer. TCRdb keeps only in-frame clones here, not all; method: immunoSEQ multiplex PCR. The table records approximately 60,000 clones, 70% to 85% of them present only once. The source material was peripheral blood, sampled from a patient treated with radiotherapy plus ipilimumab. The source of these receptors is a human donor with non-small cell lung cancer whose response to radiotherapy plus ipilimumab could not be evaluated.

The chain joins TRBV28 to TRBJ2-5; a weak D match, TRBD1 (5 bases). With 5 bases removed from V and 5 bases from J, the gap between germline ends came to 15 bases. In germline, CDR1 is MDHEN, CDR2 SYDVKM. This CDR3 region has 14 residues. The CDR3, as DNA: TGTGCCAGCAGTCCAGCGACAGTTTTGGAGACCCAGTACTTC. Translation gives CASSPATVLETQYF.

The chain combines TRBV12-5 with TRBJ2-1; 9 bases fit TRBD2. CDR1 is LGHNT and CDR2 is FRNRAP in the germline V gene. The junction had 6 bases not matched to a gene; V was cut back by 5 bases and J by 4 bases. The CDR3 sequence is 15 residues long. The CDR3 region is CASGLGLAGYNEQFF. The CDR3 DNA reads TGTGCTAGTGGTCTAGGGCTAGCGGGGTACAATGAGCAGTTCTTC.

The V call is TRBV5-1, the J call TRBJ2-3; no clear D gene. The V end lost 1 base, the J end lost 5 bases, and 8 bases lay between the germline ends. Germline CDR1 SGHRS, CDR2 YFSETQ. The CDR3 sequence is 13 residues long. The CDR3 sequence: CASSLNLRDTQYF. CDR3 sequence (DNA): TGCGCCAGCAGCTTGAACTTGAGAGATACGCAGTATTTT.

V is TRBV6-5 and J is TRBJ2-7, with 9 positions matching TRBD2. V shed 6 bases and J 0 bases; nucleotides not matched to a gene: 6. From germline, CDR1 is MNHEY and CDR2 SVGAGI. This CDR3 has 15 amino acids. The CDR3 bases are TGTGCCAGCAGACGCGGGGGGGGCACCTCCTACGAGCAGTACTTC. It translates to CASRRGGGTSYEQYF.

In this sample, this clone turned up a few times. The CDR3 nucleotides are TGTGCCAGCAGGGAAACAGGGGGCACTGAAGCTTTCTTT. This sequence encodes CASRETGGTEAFF. The chain is built from TRBV6-5 and TRBJ1-1; 8 nucleotides agree with TRBD1. CDR3 size: 13 residues. Trimming removed 6 bases from V and 4 bases from J; junction bases left unmatched: 4. Germline V gives CDR1 MNHEY, CDR2 SVGAGI.

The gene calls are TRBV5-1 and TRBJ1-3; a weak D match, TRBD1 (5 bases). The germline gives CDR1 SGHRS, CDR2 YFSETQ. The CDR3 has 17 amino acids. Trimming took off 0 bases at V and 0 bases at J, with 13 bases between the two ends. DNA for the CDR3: TGCGCCAGCAGCTTGGGCGGGACGGGATCCTCTGGAAACACCATATATTTT. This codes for CASSLGGTGSSGNTIYF.

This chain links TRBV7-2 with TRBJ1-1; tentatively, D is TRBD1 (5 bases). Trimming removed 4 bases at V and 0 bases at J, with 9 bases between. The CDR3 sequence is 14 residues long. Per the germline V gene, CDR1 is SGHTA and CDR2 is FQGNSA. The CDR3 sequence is CASSSGLLNTEAFF. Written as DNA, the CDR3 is TGTGCCAGCAGCTCGGGACTGCTGAACACTGAAGCTTTCTTT.

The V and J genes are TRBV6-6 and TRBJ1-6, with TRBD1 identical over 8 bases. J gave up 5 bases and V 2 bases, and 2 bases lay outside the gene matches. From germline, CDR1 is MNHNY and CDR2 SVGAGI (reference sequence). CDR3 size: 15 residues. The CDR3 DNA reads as TGTGCCAGCAGTTACACGGACAGGGATAATTCACCCCTCCACTTT. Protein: CASSYTDRDNSPLHF.

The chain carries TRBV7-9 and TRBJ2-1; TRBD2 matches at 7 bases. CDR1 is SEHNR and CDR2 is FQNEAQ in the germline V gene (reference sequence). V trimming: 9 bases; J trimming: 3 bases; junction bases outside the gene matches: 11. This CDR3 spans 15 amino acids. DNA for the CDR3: TGTGCCAGTCACGGGGCTAGCGGACACTACAATGAGCAGTTCTTC. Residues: CASHGASGHYNEQFF.

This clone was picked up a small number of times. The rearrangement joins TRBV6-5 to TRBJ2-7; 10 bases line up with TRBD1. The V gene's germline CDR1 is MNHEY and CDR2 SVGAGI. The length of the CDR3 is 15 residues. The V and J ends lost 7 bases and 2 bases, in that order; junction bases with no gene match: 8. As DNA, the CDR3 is TGTGCCAGCAAAGAATCGGGGACAGGGGCCTACGAGCAGTACTTC. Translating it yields CASKESGTGAYEQYF.

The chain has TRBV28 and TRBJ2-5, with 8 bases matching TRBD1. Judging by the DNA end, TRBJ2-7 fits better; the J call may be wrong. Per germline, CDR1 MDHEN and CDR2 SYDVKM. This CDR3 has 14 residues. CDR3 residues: CASRDRGRSYEQYF. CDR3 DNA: TGTGCCAGCAGAGACAGGGGTCGATCCTACGAGCAGTACTTC.

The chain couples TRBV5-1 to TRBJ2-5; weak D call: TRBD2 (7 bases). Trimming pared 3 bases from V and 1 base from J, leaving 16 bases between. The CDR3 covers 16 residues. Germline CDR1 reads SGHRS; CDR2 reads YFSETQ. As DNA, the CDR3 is TGCGCCAGCAGCTCCCTGGGGGGGGCACCCCAAGAGACCCAGTACTTC. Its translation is CASSSLGGAPQETQYF.

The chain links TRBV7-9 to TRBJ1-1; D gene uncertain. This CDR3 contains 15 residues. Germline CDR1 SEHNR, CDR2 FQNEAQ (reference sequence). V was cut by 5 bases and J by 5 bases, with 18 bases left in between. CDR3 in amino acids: CASSPSYQAGTEAFF. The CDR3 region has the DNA TGTGCCAGCAGCCCATCTTACCAGGCGGGGACTGAAGCTTTCTTT.

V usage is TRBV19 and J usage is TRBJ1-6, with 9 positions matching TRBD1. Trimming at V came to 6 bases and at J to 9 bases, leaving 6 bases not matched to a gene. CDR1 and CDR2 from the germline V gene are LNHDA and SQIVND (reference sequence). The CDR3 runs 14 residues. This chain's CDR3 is CASRGQGLASPLHF. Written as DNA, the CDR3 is TGTGCCAGTAGGGGACAGGGATTGGCTTCACCCCTCCACTTT.

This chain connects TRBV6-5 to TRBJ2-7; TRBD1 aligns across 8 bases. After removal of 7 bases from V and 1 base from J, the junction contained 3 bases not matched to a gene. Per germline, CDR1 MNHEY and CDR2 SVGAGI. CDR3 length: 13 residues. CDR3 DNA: TGTGCCAGCAAAAACAGGGGGTCCTACGAGCAGTACTTC. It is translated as CASKNRGSYEQYF.

DNA of the CDR3: TGTGCCAGCAGCCCCTCCGGGACAGGGTTTGGGGAGACCCAGTACTTC. Translating it yields CASSPSGTGFGETQYF. V gene TRBV7-2 combines with J gene TRBJ2-5; TRBD1 matches at 9 bases. V lost 5 bases to trimming and J lost 5 bases; unmatched junction nucleotides: 12. The CDR3 runs 16 residues. Germline loops: CDR1 SGHTA, CDR2 FQGNSA. Complete variable domain (other parts from reference TRBV7-2 and TRBJ2-5): GAGVSQSPSNKVTEKGKDVELRCDPISGHTALYWYRQSLGQGLEFLIYFQGNSAPDKSGLPSDRFSAERTGGSVSTLTIQRTQQEDSAVYLCASSPSGTGFGETQYFGPGTRLLVL.

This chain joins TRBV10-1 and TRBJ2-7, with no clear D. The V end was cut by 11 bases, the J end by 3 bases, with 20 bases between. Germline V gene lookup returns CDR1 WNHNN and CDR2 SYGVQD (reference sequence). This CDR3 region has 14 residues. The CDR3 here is CALSVTPRIYEQYF. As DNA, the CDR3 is TGCGCCTTGTCTGTGACTCCGAGGATCTACGAGCAGTACTTC.

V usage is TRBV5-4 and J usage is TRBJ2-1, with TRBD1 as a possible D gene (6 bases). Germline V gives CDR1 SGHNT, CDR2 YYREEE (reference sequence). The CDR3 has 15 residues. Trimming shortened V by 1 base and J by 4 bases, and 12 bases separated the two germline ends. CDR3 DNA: TGTGCCAGCAGCTTGCAGGGGCCGATATACAATGAGCAGTTCTTC. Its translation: CASSLQGPIYNEQFF.